The present T cell receptor beta chain was sequenced within a study of cytomegalovirus exposure and HLA in healthy donors. PCR involved 60 Vbeta and 13 Jbeta primers. The data were produced by immunoSEQ multiplex PCR, yet TCRdb's version contains in-frame clones alone and is incomplete. Among some 100,000 clones, 65% to 75% were seen once, and the ten largest hold 13% to 15%. This clone was seen a handful of times. The source is a woman in her 70s in good health and CMV-seropositive. Sequencing input: PBMCs.

The CDR3 DNA follows: TGTGCCACCGGACAGGGAGCCGGGGCCAACGTCCTGACTTTC. Protein product: CATGQGAGANVLTF. The rearrangement uses TRBV10-3 and TRBJ2-6, with 8 bases that match TRBD1. The germline V gene has CDR1 ENHRY and CDR2 SYGVKD. The CDR3 consists of 14 residues. V trimming: 10 bases; J trimming: 4 bases; junction bases outside the gene matches: 6.